These T cell receptor beta chains were read from a single sample in a study of shared clonotypes between healthy human individuals. The assay was immunoSEQ multiplex PCR, and TCRdb's table has in-frame clones only and misses some. The data contain about 1,500,000 clones, 96% of them singletons. Sequences were obtained from naive CD4+ T cells sorted from blood. The receptors originated from a young man in good health. Each CDR3 is given with its conserved first and last residue. A D gene is named only where the DNA matches it firmly. Size values are once, few and many counts, or a class for expanded clones, and some rows have none.

>NA|NA|TRBV7-3|TRBJ2-1
CASSYTSNEQFF
TGTGCCAGCAGCTATACTAGCAATGAGCAGTTCTTC
>TRBD2|NA|TRBV9|TRBJ2-1
CASSVAVLAGVGNEQFF
TGTGCCAGCAGCGTAGCTGTGCTAGCGGGAGTGGGCAATGAGCAGTTCTTC
>NA|once|TRBV7-2|TRBJ1-1
CASSLIRPSLQMNTEAFF
TGTGCCAGCAGCTTAATCCGACCCTCTCTACAAATGAACACTGAAGCTTTCTTT
>NA|NA|TRBV25-1|TRBJ1-2
CASSLGRADYGYTF
TGTGCCAGCAGCCTAGGCAGGGCGGACTATGGCTACACCTTC
>TRBD2|NA|TRBV28|TRBJ2-1
CASSFPGTSGSEQFF
TGTGCCAGCAGTTTTCCCGGGACTAGCGGGAGTGAGCAGTTCTTC
>NA|NA|TRBV9|TRBJ2-3
CASSVTVTDTQYF
TGTGCCAGCAGTGTAACGGTCACAGATACGCAGTATTTT
>NA|NA|TRBV7-9|TRBJ1-4
CASSKSITNEKLFF
TGTGCCAGCAGCAAATCAATAACTAATGAAAAACTGTTTTTT
>TRBD1|NA|TRBV12-5|TRBJ1-2
CASGLAMATGTVNYGYTF
TGTGCTAGTGGTTTGGCGATGGCGACAGGGACGGTGAACTATGGCTACACCTTC
>NA|NA|TRBV7-2|TRBJ2-2
CASKLSPVHANTGELFF
TGTGCCAGCAAGCTTAGCCCGGTACATGCGAACACCGGGGAGCTGTTTTTT
>NA|NA|TRBV18|TRBJ2-2
CASSPVTGELFF
TGTGCCAGCTCACCAGTCACCGGGGAGCTGTTTTTT
>NA|NA|TRBV7-6|TRBJ1-1
CASSRGADTEAFF
TGTGCCAGCAGTCGGGGCGCGGACACTGAAGCTTTCTTT
>NA|NA|TRBV10-2|TRBJ2-3
CASSEIADTQYF
TGCGCCAGCAGTGAGATTGCCGATACGCAGTATTTT
>TRBD1|NA|TRBV9|TRBJ2-3
CASSVSLITGVPTDTQYF
TGTGCCAGCAGCGTCTCCCTGATTACAGGGGTACCCACAGATACGCAGTATTTT
>TRBD2|NA|TRBV5-1|TRBJ2-7
CASSLDGFRREGRNEQYF
TGCGCCAGCAGCTTGGACGGTTTTCGGCGGGAGGGGCGGAACGAGCAGTACTTC
>TRBD1|NA|TRBV2|TRBJ2-2
CASRDRGRTGELFF
TGTGCCAGCAGAGATAGGGGGCGTACCGGGGAGCTGTTTTTT
>TRBD2|NA|TRBV5-1|TRBJ2-1
CASSLGPAGEGGNEQFF
TGCGCCAGCAGCTTGGGGCCAGCGGGAGAGGGAGGGAATGAGCAGTTCTTC
>NA|NA|TRBV5-4|TRBJ2-3
CASSLGGPRTDTQYF
TGTGCCAGCAGCTTGGGAGGCCCCCGCACAGATACGCAGTATTTT
>NA|NA|TRBV30|TRBJ2-3
CAWSGGVVDTQYF
TGTGCCTGGAGTGGAGGGGTTGTAGATACGCAGTATTTT
>NA|NA|TRBV10-1|TRBJ1-1
CASSVSRNTEAFF
TGCGCCAGCAGTGTAAGTAGAAACACTGAAGCTTTCTTT
>TRBD2|NA|TRBV7-6|TRBJ2-1
CASSLIAGAYNEQFF
TGTGCCAGCAGCCTAATAGCGGGAGCTTACAATGAGCAGTTCTTC
>NA|NA|TRBV7-9|TRBJ2-3
CASSLTVPPDTDTQYF
TGTGCCAGCAGCTTAACTGTCCCTCCGGACACAGATACGCAGTATTTT
>NA|NA|TRBV5-6|TRBJ2-7
CASSFVQSSYEQYF
TGTGCCAGCAGCTTTGTCCAGAGCTCCTACGAGCAGTACTTC
>TRBD2|NA|TRBV29-1|TRBJ2-3
CSTGLAGVLDTQYF
TGCAGCACGGGACTAGCGGGAGTTTTAGATACGCAGTATTTT
>NA|NA|TRBV29-1|TRBJ2-5
CSGGQFLETQYF
TGCAGCGGAGGACAGTTTTTAGAGACCCAGTACTTC
>NA|NA|TRBV19|TRBJ1-4
CASRHGATNEKLFF
TGTGCCAGTAGACACGGCGCAACTAATGAAAAACTGTTTTTT
>TRBD1|NA|TRBV2|TRBJ1-5
CASSQMDRGNQPQHF
TGTGCCAGCAGTCAAATGGACAGGGGTAATCAGCCCCAGCATTTT